This T cell receptor beta chain was captured by sequencing in a study of blood T cells in healthy people across ages. Germline V CDR1 and CDR2: MNHEY, SMNVEV (reference sequence). The V and J ends lost 3 bases and 3 bases, in that order; junction bases with no gene match: 4. CDR3 length equals 15 residues. A second PCR, run for about 7 to 11 cycles, used a sample-barcoded 5' primer plus a J-beta primer mix. Each cDNA molecule carried a tag from a template-switch adaptor that contained 12 random nucleotides. TCRdb ran MiXCR on the 5' RACE reads and lists one entry per CDR3 protein. This table has about a million distinct CDR3 sequences, roughly half appearing once. Study-wide findings and caveats: Strong correlation was found linking TCR beta diversity to naive T cell percentage. Calculation of diversity from one million T cells yielded estimates considered to be underestimates.

This clonotype was seen only a few times. Antigen specificity is unknown. The sequenced sample consisted of blood. The rearrangement uses TRBV27 and TRBJ2-3; 9 nucleotides agree with TRBD1. The receptor was derived from a woman aged 55-75 years in good health. The CDR3 loop reads CASSFLGQGTDTQYF. Here the CDR3 DNA reads TGTGCCAGCAGTTTTCTGGGACAGGGAACAGATACGCAGTATTTT.